This TCR beta chain was sequenced in a study of OX40 agonist ivuxolimab in advanced cancers. For the study in its entirety: Ivuxolimab, which targeted the costimulatory receptor OX40 (CD134), was an agonistic, fully human IgG2 monoclonal antibody. The paper covers the monotherapy dose-escalation part of the phase I ivuxolimab trial, which included N ≈ 54 patients. The point of sequencing TCRbeta in the periphery was to test whether ivuxolimab changed TCR sequence diversity and drove clonal T-cell expansion. In the dose-escalation cohort, 75% to 85% of patients were male, and the mean age was around 65 years with a range of roughly 20 to 80. Intravenous ivuxolimab was administered to patients every 2 weeks at six dose levels: 0.01, 0.1, 0.3, 1.5, 3 and 10 mg/kg. Of the roughly 52 dose-escalation patients, hepatocellular carcinoma was present in 19, melanoma in roughly 15, renal cell carcinoma in 9 and head and neck cancer in 9. Three dose-escalation patients achieved partial responses, one with hepatocellular carcinoma and two with cutaneous melanoma. Patients were allowed to have had prior anti-PD-1, anti-PD-L1 or anti-CTLA-4 therapy, and 40% of the dose-escalation patients had previously received checkpoint inhibitors. The paper as a whole reports these results and caveats: Which antigens the clonally expanded peripheral T cells were specific for was not determined. Partial responders in the 0.1-3.0 mg/kg groups had among the lowest normalized peripheral clonal expansion, especially among CD8+ T cells. Low levels of normalized T-cell clonal expansion were also seen in some patients who did not respond. After ivuxolimab, more expanded clones were found on average in CD8+ T cells than in CD4+ T cells. At doses of 0.1 to 3.0 mg/kg, clonal expansion of both CD4+ and CD8+ blood T cells was observed from baseline to week 6.

The trial excluded patients who had a history of autoimmune disease or were on systemic immunosuppression. Peripheral blood for TCR sequencing was collected from all dose cohorts at baseline, on cycle 4 day 1, and on cycle 7 day 1. The samples were drawn from a first-in-human, open-label, multicenter phase I dose-escalation trial of ivuxolimab. The trial enrolled adults with locally advanced or metastatic head and neck squamous cell, hepatocellular, melanoma or renal cell carcinoma. CD4+ and CD8+ T cells were sorted separately from peripheral blood before TCR sequencing. Worth noting for this clone: Its recognized antigen is unknown. No much larger clone exists at a distance of one base, and base qualities are not known.

CDR1 and CDR2 (SNHLY, FYNNEI) derive from the germline V gene. Cut back by 6 bases and 1 base, the V and J ends lie 15 bases apart. Inclusive of the bounding cysteine and phenylalanine, the CDR3 is 15 residues long. Only the CDR3 DNA stays, 45 bases, in frame from base 1. Genomic DNA was isolated from the sorted cells so that the TCRbeta CDR3 region could be sequenced. TCRbeta CDR3 regions were sequenced using the immunoSEQ Assay. This is the immuneACCESS table as TCRdb keeps it, with only in-frame sequences that have V and J called. A part of the clones is gone; compared with another copy, unresolved V genes explain less than half, and the rest is unexplained. The sample table contains roughly 90,000 clones; only one count was recorded for about 90% of them. The top ten clonotypes cover roughly 8.9% of the sample.

Sequences were derived from CD4+ or CD8+ T cells sorted from blood, sampled in a trial of the OX40 agonist ivuxolimab. This chain joins TRBV2 to TRBJ1-1; TRBD1 might be the D gene, on 6 matching bases. This clonotype was sampled from an adult with an advanced solid tumor such as melanoma, head and neck, liver or kidney cancer. The base sequence is TGTGCCAGCAGCGCGGACAGCCCGGCGAACACTGAAGCTTTCTTT. Translation gives CASSADSPANTEAFF.